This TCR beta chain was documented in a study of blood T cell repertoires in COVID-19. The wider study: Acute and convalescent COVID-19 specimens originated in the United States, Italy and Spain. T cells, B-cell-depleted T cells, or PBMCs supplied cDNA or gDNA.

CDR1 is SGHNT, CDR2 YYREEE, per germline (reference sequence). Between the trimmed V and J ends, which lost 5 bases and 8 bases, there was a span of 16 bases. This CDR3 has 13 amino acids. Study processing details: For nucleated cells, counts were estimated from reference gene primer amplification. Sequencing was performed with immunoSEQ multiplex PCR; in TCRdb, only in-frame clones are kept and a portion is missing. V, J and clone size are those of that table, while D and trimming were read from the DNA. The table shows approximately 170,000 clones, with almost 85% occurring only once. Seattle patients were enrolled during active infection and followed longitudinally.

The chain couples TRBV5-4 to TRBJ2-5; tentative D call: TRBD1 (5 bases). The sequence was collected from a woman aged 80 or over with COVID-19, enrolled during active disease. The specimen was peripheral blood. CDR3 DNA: TGTGCCAGCAGTCTTGCAGGGTTCGATACCCAGTACTTC. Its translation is CASSLAGFDTQYF.